The present entry profiles one T cell receptor (beta chain) with its context. This specimen comes from a study of T cell changes during pregnancy in multiple sclerosis. Clones were sequenced by immunoSEQ multiplex PCR, and TCRdb holds only the in-frame ones, with some missing. The data contain just under 95,000 clones, over 80% of them singletons. V gave up 0 bases and J gave up 2 bases; unmatched junction bases: 5. Germline-derived CDR1 and CDR2 are SGDLS and YYNGEE. The CDR3 extends over 16 amino acids. The sequences come from peripheral blood, collected in the first trimester of pregnancy. The chain links TRBV9 to TRBJ1-1; TRBD1 agrees at 9 bases. The origin of this receptor is a female donor with multiple sclerosis, enrolled in a pregnancy study. The CDR3 nucleotides read TGTGCCAGCAGCGTAGGGGAGGACAGGGGCAACACTGAAGCTTTCTTT. Its protein is CASSVGEDRGNTEAFF.